The 13 T cell receptor beta chains below were found in one sample sequenced in a study of identical twins. Each CDR3 protein gets one entry after TCRdb re-called the 5' RACE reads with MiXCR. The profile shows hundreds of thousands of distinct CDR3 sequences, over 15% of them singletons. These data were also reused for a study on T cells expressing NK-cell markers.

The sequenced sample was PBMCs. The receptors come from a woman between 18 and 29 years old in good health.

The chain uses TRBV6-1 and TRBJ2-6; D is possibly TRBD2 (6 bases). The V gene lost 4 bases and the J gene lost 0 bases, with 16 bases spanning the gap. The CDR3 is 18 amino acids. Germline-derived CDR1 and CDR2 are MNHNS and SASEGT. CDR3 sequence: CASSGPPLGGSGANVLTF. Here the CDR3 DNA reads TGTGCCAGCAGTGGACCCCCCCTCGGGGGCTCTGGGGCCAACGTCCTGACTTTC.

CDR3 amino acids: CASSDMTSSAQYF. In DNA, the CDR3 is TGCGCCAGCAGCGATATGACTAGTTCGGCGCAGTATTTT. The V gene is TRBV5-1, the J gene TRBJ2-3; a weak D match, TRBD2 (6 bases). The V end was cut by 4 bases, the J end by 10 bases, with 16 bases between. CDR3 length: 13 residues. CDR1 and CDR2 from the germline V gene are SGHRS and YFSETQ.

The CDR3, as DNA: TGTGCCAGCAGTGGGGTAAGACTCATGAACACTGAAGCTTTCTTT. It codes for CASSGVRLMNTEAFF. The chain combines TRBV6-1 with TRBJ1-1; D ambiguous. Germline CDR1 is MNHNS and CDR2 is SASEGT. Trimming shortened V by 4 bases and J by 0 bases, and 12 bases separated the two germline ends. There are 15 residues in the CDR3.

This clonotype was seen only a few times. The V gene is TRBV20-1, the J gene TRBJ2-3, with D unclear. V lost 3 bases and J lost 6, with 4 bases in between. The germline gives CDR1 DFQATT, CDR2 SNEGSKA (reference sequence). CDR3 length: 10 residues. The CDR3 here is CSASWDTQYF. Written as DNA, the CDR3 is TGCAGTGCTAGCTGGGATACGCAGTATTTT.

The chain links TRBV12-3 or TRBV12-4 to TRBJ1-6, with D possibly matching TRBD1 (6 bases). Trimming shortened V by 3 bases and J by 9 bases, and 12 bases separated the two germline ends. The CDR3 runs to 14 residues. CDR3: CASSLDSSISPLHF. In DNA form, the CDR3 reads TGTGCCAGCAGTTTGGACAGCTCCATTTCACCCCTCCACTTT.

This clonotype was seen only a few times. V gene TRBV11-2 combines with J gene TRBJ1-6, with a tentative D call TRBD1 (5 bases). Germline V gene sequence: CDR1 SGHAT, CDR2 FQNNGV. This CDR3 contains 18 residues. Trimming stripped 5 bases from V and 8 bases from J, with 25 bases between. The CDR3 reads CASSPGFGGSRSDSPLHF. The CDR3 DNA reads as TGTGCCAGCAGCCCGGGCTTTGGGGGGTCCCGATCTGATTCACCCCTCCACTTT.

The rearrangement uses TRBV5-1 and TRBJ2-7; TRBD1 agrees at 8 bases. Germline V CDR1 and CDR2: SGHRS, YFSETQ. V was pared by 3 bases and J by 0 bases, with 11 bases of the junction left unmatched. The CDR3 contains 17 residues. The CDR3 reads CASSWDAGTGGSYEQYF. Written as DNA, the CDR3 is TGCGCCAGCAGCTGGGATGCCGGTACAGGGGGCTCCTACGAGCAGTACTTC.

This clonotype showed up just a few times. The rearrangement joins TRBV5-1 to TRBJ1-1, with D uncertain. CDR3 size: 15 residues. Germline V lookup: CDR1 SGHRS, CDR2 YFSETQ. Deletions cut 4 bases from V and 3 bases from J, with 16 bases between. CDR3 protein: CASSVPEGGDTEAFF. The CDR3 DNA follows: TGCGCCAGCAGCGTGCCAGAGGGCGGAGACACTGAAGCTTTCTTT.

In this sample, this clonotype turned up a few times. DNA of the CDR3: TGTGCCAGCAGCCAAGCAGCGGGAGGGTACAATGAGCAGTTCTTC. Residues: CASSQAAGGYNEQFF. The chain links TRBV7-6 to TRBJ2-1; 10 bases align to TRBD2. Germline CDR1 is SGHVS and CDR2 is FNYEAQ. Trimming took 5 bases from V and 4 from J; bases not matched to a gene: 5. This CDR3 spans 15 amino acids.

The count of this clonotype is one. The CDR3 bases are TGTGCCAGCAGCGTAACTAGCGTGCCTAGCAATGAGCAGTTCTTC. Its protein is CASSVTSVPSNEQFF. This chain joins TRBV9 and TRBJ2-1; the match to TRBD2 covers 7 bases. The germline V gene has CDR1 SGDLS and CDR2 YYNGEE. V shed 1 base, J shed 6 bases, and the junction held 7 bases outside the gene matches. The CDR3 covers 15 residues.

The chain is built from TRBV7-2 and TRBJ2-5; a weak D match, TRBD1 (5 bases). V lost 0 bases and J 2 bases, leaving 7 bases between the germline ends. This CDR3 contains 14 residues. In germline, CDR1 is SGHTA, CDR2 FQGNSA. The CDR3 loop is CASSLAPGQETQYF. The CDR3 region has the DNA TGTGCCAGCAGCTTAGCACCAGGGCAAGAGACCCAGTACTTC.

CDR3 loop: CASSLDQGVNEQFF. CDR3 nucleotide sequence: TGTGCCAGCAGTTTAGACCAGGGTGTAAATGAGCAGTTCTTC. This chain connects TRBV12-3 or TRBV12-4 to TRBJ2-1, with D perhaps TRBD1 (5 bases). The CDR3 consists of 14 residues. Deletions cut 1 base from V and 7 bases from J, with 11 bases between.

In its sample, this clonotype was seen a few times. The J gene is TRBJ2-2, the V gene TRBV6-4; 7 bases are a match to TRBD2. Germline CDR1 is MRHNA and CDR2 is SNTAGT. V shed 5 bases, J shed 5 bases, and the junction held 14 bases outside the gene matches. The CDR3 has 17 amino acids. For the CDR3, the DNA is TGTGCCAGCAGTTATTACCTAGCGGTCAATGGGACCGGGGAGCTGTTTTTT. It specifies CASSYYLAVNGTGELFF.